The rows below give T cell receptor beta chains drawn from one sample of a study of cytomegalovirus exposure and HLA in healthy donors. Clones were read by immunoSEQ multiplex PCR, and TCRdb kept only the in-frame ones, dropping some. The sample records fewer than 110,000 clones, 65% to 85% being singletons. Sequencing used PBMCs. These receptors were collected from a man aged 50-59 years in good health and CMV-seronegative. CDR3s include the opening cysteine and the closing phenylalanine or tryptophan. A D gene is named only where the DNA matches it firmly. Size tells how often a clone was seen (once, few, many) or the class of an expanded clone, and some rows leave it out.

>-|-|TRBJ2-1|TRBV7-2
TGTGCCAGCAGCTTAGAGCGGAGCTCCTACAATGAGCAGTTCTTC
CASSLERSSYNEQFF
>-|-|TRBJ2-4|TRBV6-5
TGTGCCAGCAAGTCGACAGGAGCCAAAAACATTCAGTACTTC
CASKSTGAKNIQYF
>-|-|TRBJ2-3|TRBV10-1
TGCGCCAGCAGTGAGTCGACAGGCACAGATACGCAGTATTTT
CASSESTGTDTQYF
>-|-|TRBJ1-2|TRBV7-2
TGTGCCAGCAGCTTCGCCCCACAGGAATACTATGGCTACACCTTC
CASSFAPQEYYGYTF
>-|TRBD2|TRBJ2-1|TRBV11-2
TGTGCCAGCAGCTTAGTGACTAGCGGGGGGGGTGCGTTCTTC
CASSLVTSGGGAFF
>-|TRBD2|TRBJ2-1|TRBV9
TGTGCCAGCAGCGTAGTTTCTAGCGGGAGTTACAATGAGCAGTTCTTC
CASSVVSSGSYNEQFF
>-|TRBD2|TRBJ2-3|TRBV5-1
TGCGCCAGCAGCGCTAGCGGGGACCGCACAGATACGCAGTATTTT
CASSASGDRTDTQYF
>-|-|TRBJ2-3|TRBV4-3
TGCGCCAGCAGCCATTGGTTTGGACAGAGCACAGATACGCAGTATTTT
CASSHWFGQSTDTQYF
>-|-|TRBJ2-1|TRBV4-3
TGCGCCAGCAGCCAAGTGGTAGCGGTTTCCTACAATGAGCAGTTCTTC
CASSQVVAVSYNEQFF
>-|-|TRBJ2-7|TRBV6-5
TGTGCCAGCAGTTCCCCCCCGGGCGAGCAGTACTTC
CASSSPPGEQYF
>-|TRBD2|TRBJ2-3|TRBV5-1
TGCGCCAGCAGCTCCCACGGGAGGAGTGGCACAGATACGCAGTATTTT
CASSSHGRSGTDTQYF
>-|-|TRBJ2-2|TRBV6-5
TGTGCCAGCAGCAGAACCGGGGAGCTGTTTTTT
CASSRTGELFF
>-|TRBD1|TRBJ2-2|TRBV10-2
TGCGCCAGCAGCGGACAGGGGAACACCGGGGAGCTGTTTTTT
CASSGQGNTGELFF
>-|TRBD1|TRBJ2-7|TRBV2
TGTGCCAGCAGGGGGACAGCCCGTATCCCATCCTCCTACGAGCAGTACTTC
CASRGTARIPSSYEQYF
>-|TRBD1|TRBJ1-3|TRBV18
TGTGCCAGCTCACTGACAGGGGCCGGAAACACCATATATTTT
CASSLTGAGNTIYF
>few|TRBD1|TRBJ2-3|TRBV7-3
TGTGCCAGCAGCTCCCAGGGGGTGGGGGATACGCAGTATTTT
CASSSQGVGDTQYF
>few|-|TRBJ2-1|TRBV5-1
TGCGCCAGCAGCTTGGTTTCCGATGAGCAGTTCTTC
CASSLVSDEQFF